Listed here are 17 T cell receptor beta chains from one sample, sequenced in a study of blood T cell repertoires in COVID-19. The assay was immunoSEQ multiplex PCR, and TCRdb's table has in-frame clones only and misses some. Seen here are 150,000 to 200,000 clones, about 85% observed once, and the top ten hold less than 8%. Sequencing used peripheral blood. Source of these receptors: a man at least 80 years old with COVID-19, enrolled during active disease.

The chain joins TRBV2 to TRBJ1-5, with a possible D match to TRBD1 (5 bases). V was trimmed by 6 bases and J by 3 bases, leaving 15 bases between them. The CDR3 has 15 residues. The V gene's germline CDR1 is SNHLY and CDR2 FYNNEI. The DNA for the CDR3 is TGTGCCAGCAGGGAGGGACTCACCACCAATCAGCCCCAGCATTTT. Its translation is CASREGLTTNQPQHF.

The chain combines TRBV12-3 or TRBV12-4 with TRBJ2-2; D uncertain. The CDR3 contains 12 residues. V lost 6 bases, J lost 7 bases, and 9 bases lay in between. The CDR3 spells CASSPQVGELFF. The CDR3 coding sequence is TGTGCCAGCAGCCCCCAGGTCGGGGAGCTGTTTTTT.

The sample holds a few counts of this clone. The chain joins TRBV5-1 to TRBJ1-2; 9 bases fit TRBD1. The CDR3 has 16 residues. Germline CDR1 is SGHRS and CDR2 is YFSETQ. V shed 0 bases and J 0 bases; nucleotides not matched to a gene: 3. This CDR3 reads CASSLAGQGTNYGYTF. The CDR3 bases are TGCGCCAGCAGCTTGGCGGGACAGGGCACTAACTATGGCTACACCTTC. The variable domain in full, completed from reference TRBV5-1 and TRBJ1-2, reads KAGVTQTPRYLIKTRGQQVTLSCSPISGHRSVSWYQQTPGQGLQFLFEYFSETQRNKGNFPGRFSGRQFSNSRSEMNVSTLELGDSALYLCASSLAGQGTNYGYTFGSGTRLTVV.

The rearrangement uses TRBV4-3 and TRBJ1-2, with TRBD1 identical over 9 bases. Germline CDR1 and CDR2: LGHNA and YSLEER. There are 14 residues in the CDR3. V lost 4 bases to trimming and J lost 4 bases; unmatched junction nucleotides: 4. The CDR3: CASSPQGASYGYTF. CDR3 sequence (DNA): TGCGCCAGCAGCCCACAGGGGGCGTCCTATGGCTACACCTTC.

This rearrangement joins TRBV29-1 to TRBJ1-5; the D gene is possibly TRBD1 (6 bases). V shed 6 bases and J shed 6 bases, with 21 bases lying between them. Germline CDR1 reads SQVTM; CDR2 reads ANQGSEA. The CDR3 contains 15 residues. CDR3 amino acids: CSVVTGGQMGQPQHF. The DNA of the CDR3 is TGCAGCGTCGTCACCGGGGGGCAGATGGGTCAGCCCCAGCATTTT.

The chain carries TRBV3-1 (or the pseudogene TRBV3-2) and TRBJ1-2; 8 nucleotides agree with TRBD1. This CDR3 spans 16 amino acids. CDR1 is LGHDT and CDR2 is YNNKEL in the germline V gene (reference sequence). Trimming removed 4 bases from V and 5 bases from J; junction bases left unmatched: 12. CDR3 in DNA: TGTGCCAGCAGCCCCCATGGAGCAGGGGGCGCATATGGCTACACCTTC. Amino acids: CASSPHGAGGAYGYTF.

The V gene is TRBV18, the J gene TRBJ1-1, with D unresolved. This CDR3 spans 16 amino acids. CDR1 and CDR2 from the germline V gene are KGHSH and LQKENI. V lost 2 bases and J lost 0, with 13 bases in between. CDR3 DNA sequence: TGTGCCAGCTCACCAGGAGGGTTCCCGCTGAACACTGAAGCTTTCTTT. Translating gives CASSPGGFPLNTEAFF.

In regard to this clone: The sample contains more than one DNA sequence encoding this CDR3. This chain uses TRBV5-1 with TRBJ1-2; D unclear. The germline V gene encodes CDR1 SGHRS and CDR2 YFSETQ. Trimming removed 0 bases at V and 4 bases at J, with 7 bases between. The CDR3 totals 13 residues. CDR3 coding DNA: TGCGCCAGCAGCTTGGGGGGAGGCTATGGCTACACCTTC. Translated: CASSLGGGYGYTF.

V gene TRBV11-2 combines with J gene TRBJ1-5; D unresolved. V lost 3 bases, J lost 2 bases, and 5 bases lay in between. Germline values: CDR1 SGHAT, CDR2 FQNNGV. The length of the CDR3 is 13 residues. DNA of the CDR3: TGTGCCAGCAGCTTTACGGGCAATCAGCCCCAGCATTTT. Residues: CASSFTGNQPQHF.

The chain couples TRBV20-1 to TRBJ2-1; no clear D gene. The CDR3 runs 10 residues. V shed 6 bases and J shed 5 bases, with 5 bases lying between them. The germline gives CDR1 DFQATT, CDR2 SNEGSKA (reference sequence). Written as DNA, the CDR3 is TGCAGTGCAGCCAACAATGAGCAGTTCTTC. Protein sequence: CSAANNEQFF.

This chain links TRBV11-2 with TRBJ2-5; D might be TRBD2 (6 bases). The CDR3 loop spans 15 amino acids. Trimming shortened V by 1 base and J by 2 bases, and 11 bases separated the two germline ends. Germline values: CDR1 SGHAT, CDR2 FQNNGV. CDR3 amino acids: CASSLARGSQETQYF. In nucleotides, the CDR3 is TGTGCCAGCAGCTTAGCACGGGGGAGTCAAGAGACCCAGTACTTC. Full variable domain (outside the CDR3, taken from reference TRBV11-2 and TRBJ2-5): EAGVAQSPRYKIIEKRQSVAFWCNPISGHATLYWYQQILGQGPKLLIQFQNNGVVDDSQLPKDRFSAERLKGVDSTLKIQPAKLEDSAVYLCASSLARGSQETQYFGPGTRLLVL.

This chain links TRBV24-1 with TRBJ1-1; D call uncertain. This CDR3 has 14 amino acids. Germline CDR1 KGHDR, CDR2 SFDVKD. Trimming removed 3 bases from V and 1 base from J, with 8 bases in between. In DNA, the CDR3 is TGTGCCACCAGTGATAACGACTGGAACACTGAAGCTTTCTTT. Translated: CATSDNDWNTEAFF.

The chain carries TRBV6-6 and TRBJ1-2; 8 bases are shared with TRBD1. The V and J ends lost 7 bases and 8 bases, in that order; junction bases with no gene match: 15. The CDR3 has 15 residues. The germline V gene encodes CDR1 MNHNY and CDR2 SVGAGI (reference sequence). The CDR3 spells CASTELKGQGYGYTF. The CDR3 DNA is TGTGCCAGCACCGAACTGAAAGGACAGGGTTACGGCTACACCTTC.

V is TRBV18 and J is TRBJ1-2; D remains ambiguous. The V and J ends lost 6 bases and 3 bases respectively, with 14 bases between them. The CDR3 consists of 14 residues. Germline V gene data show CDR1 as KGHSH and CDR2 as LQKENI. The CDR3 here is CASSQGPGDYGYTF. The CDR3 coding sequence is TGTGCCAGCTCCCAAGGTCCCGGGGACTATGGCTACACCTTC.

V usage is TRBV2 and J usage is TRBJ1-5; 8 positions agree with TRBD1. Germline CDR1 is SNHLY and CDR2 is FYNNEI. The CDR3 runs 15 residues. Losses at the gene ends were 5 bases for V and 4 bases for J; bases not matched to a gene: 7. The CDR3 nucleotides read TGTGCCAGCAGTTCCGGGAGACAGGGGAATCAGCCCCAGCATTTT. It codes for CASSSGRQGNQPQHF.

The chain is built from TRBV11-3 and TRBJ2-1; TRBD2 agrees at 9 bases. V lost 5 bases and J lost 7; bases outside the gene matches: 12. The germline V gene encodes CDR1 SGHNT and CDR2 YENEEA. CDR3 length: 16 residues. The CDR3 nucleotides are TGTGCCAGCAGCAAACGCGGGGGGGCCAGGGCAAATGAGCAGTTCTTC. Residues: CASSKRGGARANEQFF.

This clone turned up a few times. This rearrangement joins TRBV9 to TRBJ1-6; 9 bases fit TRBD1. CDR3 length: 16 amino acids. CDR1 SGDLS and CDR2 YYNGEE come from the germline V gene. The V and J ends lost 0 bases and 10 bases, in that order; junction bases with no gene match: 8. DNA for the CDR3: TGTGCCAGCAGCGTAGCTTGGGACAGGGAAAGCTCACCCCTCCACTTT. Its translation: CASSVAWDRESSPLHF.